This entry concerns a single TCR beta chain. Produced via immunoSEQ multiplex PCR; TCRdb's table is partial and in-frame only. The sample has about 130,000 clones, roughly nine tenths seen once. This sample was included in a study of T cell responses to AZD1222 COVID-19 vaccine. The input for sequencing was peripheral blood, taken on day 0 of AZD1222 vaccination. This receptor was taken from an adult in good health.

The CDR3 loop is CSVEEGAGTGELFF. In nucleotides, the CDR3 is TGCAGCGTTGAGGAGGGAGCCGGCACCGGGGAGCTGTTTTTT. V usage is TRBV29-1 and J usage is TRBJ2-2; weak D call: TRBD2 (6 bases). V was trimmed by 3 bases and J by 4 bases, leaving 12 bases between them. Germline assignment: CDR1 SQVTM and CDR2 ANQGSEA. The CDR3 contains 14 residues.